The 29 T cell receptor beta chains reported below all come from one sample, sequenced in a study of T cells after yellow fever vaccination. TCRdb called the 5' RACE reads again in MiXCR, with one record for every CDR3 protein. Altogether some 350,000 distinct CDR3 sequences are present, 3% to 4.5% being singletons, with the ten largest covering 20% to 25%. The sample in question was PBMCs, obtained 5 days after the yellow fever booster vaccination. The receptor source for this set is a man younger than 30 who received the YFV17D yellow fever vaccine.

The chain carries TRBV29-1 and TRBJ1-4, with D uncertain. Germline V gives CDR1 SQVTM, CDR2 ANQGSEA. The V end lost 4 bases, the J end lost 5 bases, and 11 bases lay between the germline ends. CDR3 length: 13 residues. This chain's CDR3 is CSVGSQTNEKLFF. The CDR3 region has the DNA TGCAGCGTTGGATCGCAGACGAATGAAAAACTGTTTTTT. The full variable domain, in which reference TRBV29-1 and TRBJ1-4 provide the parts outside the CDR3, is SAVISQKPSRDICQRGTSLTIQCQVDSQVTMMFWYRQQPGQSLTLIATANQGSEATYESGFVIDKFPISRPNLTFSTLTVSNMSPEDSSIYLCSVGSQTNEKLFFGSGTQLSVL.

This rearrangement joins TRBV12-3 or TRBV12-4 to TRBJ1-6; maybe TRBD1 (5 bases). V shed 2 bases and J shed 6 bases, with 11 bases lying between them. The CDR3 covers 15 residues. The CDR3 here is CASSLSGPPNSPLHF. CDR3 in DNA: TGTGCCAGCAGTTTATCGGGGCCGCCTAATTCACCCCTCCACTTT.

The chain combines TRBV20-1 with TRBJ1-1, with D possibly being TRBD1 (6 bases). The V end lost 5 bases, the J end lost 3 bases, and 13 bases lay between the germline ends. Germline lookup yields CDR1 DFQATT and CDR2 SNEGSKA (reference sequence). The CDR3 sequence is 13 residues long. This CDR3 is CSAGRRGDTEAFF. The CDR3 DNA is TGCAGTGCTGGACGCAGGGGCGACACTGAAGCTTTCTTT.

The V call is TRBV7-9, the J call TRBJ1-1; D is possibly TRBD1 (5 bases). From germline, CDR1 is SEHNR and CDR2 FQNEAQ (reference sequence). CDR3 length: 14 residues. Trimming took 4 bases from V and 9 from J, leaving 18 bases between them. The CDR3 reads CASSSTGMGRQAFF. The CDR3 DNA follows: TGTGCCAGCAGCTCGACGGGTATGGGACGCCAAGCTTTCTTT. Together with reference TRBV7-9 and TRBJ1-1, the CDR3 gives the full variable domain: DTGVSQNPRHKITKRGQNVTFRCDPISEHNRLYWYRQTLGQGPEFLTYFQNEAQLEKSRLLSDRFSAERPKGSFSTLEIQRTEQGDSAMYLCASSSTGMGRQAFFGQGTRLTVV.

This clonotype showed up many times. The genes are TRBV29-1 and TRBJ2-3; unclear D gene. The V end was cut by 4 bases, the J end by 4 bases, with 9 bases between. This CDR3 comprises 12 residues. In germline, CDR1 is SQVTM, CDR2 ANQGSEA. The chain's CDR3 is CSVGSSADTQYF. The CDR3 region has the DNA TGCAGCGTTGGCTCGAGCGCAGATACGCAGTATTTT.

J is TRBJ2-1 and V is TRBV21-1; no check of the table's D call, TRBD1, against the DNA was made. TRBV21-1 is classified as a pseudogene. The CDR3 has 14 amino acids. CDR3 nucleotides: TGTGCCATTTACAGGGGTACAGCAGGCAATGAGCAGTTCTTC. This translates into CAIYRGTAGNEQFF.

Ten or more counts support this clonotype. The CDR3 sequence is CSVGGPLNTEAFF. In DNA form, the CDR3 reads TGCAGCGTTGGGGGGCCTCTAAACACTGAAGCTTTCTTT. This chain joins TRBV29-1 and TRBJ1-1; tentatively, D is TRBD1 (6 bases). V was shortened by 4 bases and J by 2 bases, with 11 bases between the two germline ends. This CDR3 has 13 amino acids. CDR1 SQVTM and CDR2 ANQGSEA come from the germline V gene.

This clonotype was recorded many times. The rearrangement links TRBV7-2 to TRBJ1-6; no clear D. V was trimmed by 5 bases and J by 7 bases, leaving 18 bases between them. The CDR3 contains 16 residues. The germline CDR1 and CDR2 sequences are SGHTA and FQGNSA. CDR3 sequence (DNA): TGTGCCAGCAGCCCAAGCCCCAGTGTTCTGAATTCACCCCTCCACTTT. It is translated as CASSPSPSVLNSPLHF.

This sequence joins TRBV7-2 and TRBJ1-5, with TRBD1 matching 7 bases. V dropped 3 bases and J dropped 7; count of bases not matched to a gene: 6. Germline loops: CDR1 SGHTA, CDR2 FQGNSA. The CDR3 has 14 amino acids. CDR3 coding DNA: TGTGCCAGCAGCTTTAGGGCAGGGGGACAGCCCCAGCATTTT. As protein: CASSFRAGGQPQHF. Supplemented by reference TRBV7-2 and TRBJ1-5, the full variable domain reads GAGVSQSPSNKVTEKGKDVELRCDPISGHTALYWYRQSLGQGLEFLIYFQGNSAPDKSGLPSDRFSAERTGGSVSTLTIQRTQQEDSAVYLCASSFRAGGQPQHFGDGTRLSIL.

The V and J genes are TRBV10-3 and TRBJ2-7, with 10 bases aligning to TRBD2. Trimming took 4 bases from V and 0 from J; bases not matched to a gene: 9. The CDR3 sequence is 17 residues long. Germline assignment: CDR1 ENHRY and CDR2 SYGVKD. The DNA for the CDR3 is TGTGCCATCAGTGGAGGGAGTAGGACTAGCGGCTCCTACGAGCAGTACTTC. This codes for CAISGGSRTSGSYEQYF.

The V call is TRBV27, the J call TRBJ2-1; D remains unclear. Germline V gene sequence: CDR1 MNHEY, CDR2 SMNVEV (reference sequence). Trimming took off 2 bases at V and 6 bases at J, with 8 bases between the two ends. The CDR3 contains 13 residues. CDR3 DNA: TGTGCCAGCAGTTTACGGCCGACCAATGAGCAGTTCTTC. Its translation is CASSLRPTNEQFF.

This clonotype has ten or more counts. CDR3 DNA: TGTGCCAGCAGCTCCCTGACAGGTCAAGAGACCCAGTACTTC. Translating it yields CASSSLTGQETQYF. V is TRBV5-5 and J is TRBJ2-5; maybe TRBD1 (6 bases). Germline CDR1 is SGHKS and CDR2 is YYEKEE (reference sequence). The V and J ends lost 3 bases and 2 bases respectively, with 11 bases between them. The CDR3 runs 14 residues.

CDR3 residues: CASSYRGSMNTEAFF. The CDR3 DNA follows: TGTGCCAGCAGTTACCGAGGAAGCATGAACACTGAAGCTTTCTTT. The gene calls are TRBV6-5 and TRBJ1-1; no reliable D call. This CDR3 is built from 15 residues. Trimming took off 2 bases at V and 0 bases at J, with 10 bases between the two ends. The germline V gene has CDR1 MNHEY and CDR2 SVGAGI.

The chain recombines TRBV3-1 with TRBJ2-6, with D perhaps given as TRBD1 or TRBD2 (5 bases each). Trimming took off 3 bases at V and 0 bases at J, with 18 bases between the two ends. This CDR3 contains 19 residues. Germline lookup yields CDR1 LGHDT and CDR2 YNNKEL (reference sequence). CDR3 nucleotide sequence: TGTGCCAGCAGCCAGGAATATTCGGGGCTGCCCTCTGGGGCCAACGTCCTGACTTTC. As protein: CASSQEYSGLPSGANVLTF.

V and J are TRBV7-2 and TRBJ2-5, with TRBD1 matching 10 bases. From germline, CDR1 is SGHTA and CDR2 FQGNSA. The CDR3 has 14 amino acids. V shed 4 bases and J 5 bases; nucleotides not matched to a gene: 4. In DNA, the CDR3 is TGTGCCAGCAGCTCGACAGGGGGCGTGGAGACCCAGTACTTC. It encodes CASSSTGGVETQYF.

This clonotype was recorded a few times. The chain has TRBV27 and TRBJ2-5, with a tentative D call TRBD1 (6 bases). Trimming pared 6 bases from V and 1 base from J, leaving 12 bases between. The germline CDR1 and CDR2 sequences are MNHEY and SMNVEV (reference sequence). The CDR3 loop spans 14 amino acids. As DNA, the CDR3 is TGTGCCAGCAGATATAGGACAGCCCAAGAGACCCAGTACTTC. This sequence encodes CASRYRTAQETQYF.

A few counts support this clonotype. This chain joins TRBV6-5 and TRBJ1-2, with a possible D match to TRBD1 (6 bases). The V gene's germline CDR1 is MNHEY and CDR2 SVGAGI. The CDR3 length is 16 residues. V gave up 6 bases and J gave up 4 bases, with 21 bases separating them. DNA for the CDR3: TGTGCCAGCAGACCGGACTATCTTAAAGGGGGCTATGGCTACACCTTC. It encodes CASRPDYLKGGYGYTF.

This clonotype was picked up a small number of times. This sequence joins TRBV18 and TRBJ2-1; TRBD1 or TRBD2 may be the D gene (5 bases each). Germline CDR1 KGHSH, CDR2 LQKENI. CDR3 length equals 17 residues. V lost 0 bases, J lost 8 bases, and 20 bases lay in between. The CDR3 DNA follows: TGTGCCAGCTCACCACCGGGGCCAGGCCGCCGGACTCATGAGCAGTTCTTC. Translated, it gives CASSPPGPGRRTHEQFF.

This clonotype appeared a few times. The V and J genes are TRBV19 and TRBJ1-1; D call uncertain. Germline CDR1 and CDR2: LNHDA and SQIVND (reference sequence). The V gene lost 5 bases and the J gene lost 4 bases, with 11 bases spanning the gap. This CDR3 has 13 residues. The CDR3 spells CASSVGPTTEAFF. In nucleotides, the CDR3 is TGTGCCAGTAGTGTAGGCCCCACCACTGAAGCTTTCTTT.

There are a few counts of this clonotype. This chain joins TRBV6-2 or TRBV6-3 and TRBJ2-4; 7 bases are shared with TRBD2. V dropped 0 bases and J dropped 2; count of bases not matched to a gene: 10. This CDR3 contains 18 residues. Looked up from germline, CDR1 is MNHEY and CDR2 is SVGEGT. The CDR3 here is CASSYSTVAGISKNIQYF. CDR3 nucleotide sequence: TGTGCCAGCAGTTACTCGACGGTAGCGGGTATATCCAAAAACATTCAGTACTTC.

The chain joins TRBV20-1 to TRBJ2-7; the D call may be TRBD1 or TRBD2 (5 bases each). V was cut by 3 bases and J by 2 bases, with 17 bases left in between. The CDR3 totals 15 residues. The germline gives CDR1 DFQATT, CDR2 SNEGSKA (reference sequence). CDR3 protein: CSASLPRDGPYEQYF. CDR3 nucleotide sequence: TGCAGTGCTAGCCTCCCCCGGGACGGACCCTACGAGCAGTACTTC.

This clonotype was observed a few times. The genes are TRBV6-1 and TRBJ1-5, with D uncertain. Germline values: CDR1 MNHNS, CDR2 SASEGT. The CDR3 sequence is 17 residues long. Deletions cut 8 bases from V and 0 bases from J, with 20 bases between. The CDR3 reads CASRRLPRALSNQPQHF. The CDR3 nucleotides are TGTGCCAGCCGCCGCTTACCGAGGGCTCTTAGCAATCAGCCCCAGCATTTT.

The chain joins TRBV6-6 to TRBJ2-7; possibly TRBD2 for D (5 bases). The ends were cut back, 0 bases at V and 3 bases at J, with 15 bases in the middle. This CDR3 has 16 residues. Germline V gene data show CDR1 as MNHNY and CDR2 as SVGAGI (reference sequence). CDR3 in amino acids: CASSYSSASRGYEQYF. DNA for the CDR3: TGTGCCAGCAGTTACTCCTCGGCTTCCCGGGGCTACGAGCAGTACTTC.

There are a few counts of this clonotype. V gene TRBV7-6 combines with J gene TRBJ2-2, with 14 positions matching TRBD2. CDR1 is SGHVS, CDR2 FNYEAQ, per germline. The CDR3 loop spans 18 amino acids. V lost 2 bases to trimming and J lost 6 bases; unmatched junction nucleotides: 8. The CDR3 DNA is TGTGCCAGCAGCTTACCCCCGACTAGCGGGGGGGCCCCCGGGGAGCTGTTTTTT. Encoded protein: CASSLPPTSGGAPGELFF.

This clonotype occurred many times. The V call is TRBV5-1, the J call TRBJ2-1, with D uncertain. The CDR3 is made up of 13 amino acids. Trimming stripped 7 bases from V and 2 bases from J, with 10 bases between. Germline values: CDR1 SGHRS, CDR2 YFSETQ. CDR3 residues: CASGVGTYNEQFF. The CDR3 DNA follows: TGCGCCAGCGGGGTCGGAACCTACAATGAGCAGTTCTTC.

V gene TRBV13 combines with J gene TRBJ1-5, with D perhaps matching TRBD1 (5 bases). Germline CDR1 PRHDT, CDR2 FYEKMQ (reference sequence). The CDR3 totals 12 residues. V dropped 5 bases and J dropped 7 bases, with 9 bases sitting between them. CDR3 amino acids: CASSQGEQPQHF. The CDR3 DNA reads as TGTGCCAGCAGCCAAGGGGAGCAGCCCCAGCATTTT.

In its sample, this clonotype was seen a few times. The V call is TRBV2, the J call TRBJ2-7; the match to TRBD1 covers 8 bases. CDR3 length: 13 residues. Germline V gene data show CDR1 as SNHLY and CDR2 as FYNNEI. The J segment lost 4 bases and the V segment lost 5 bases, leaving 4 bases of the junction unmatched. CDR3 loop: CASSNTGGYEQYV. The CDR3 DNA is TGTGCCAGCAGTAACACAGGGGGTTACGAGCAGTACGTC.

This clonotype was seen ten or more times. The chain has TRBV7-8 and TRBJ1-5, with no clear D. CDR1 SGHVS and CDR2 FQNEAQ come from the germline V gene. The V end lost 3 bases, the J end lost 6 bases, and 6 bases lay between the germline ends. The CDR3 contains 12 residues. The CDR3 region has the DNA TGTGCCAGCAGCTTCCCGGGTCAGCCCCAGCATTTT. This encodes CASSFPGQPQHF.

This sequence joins TRBV6-1 and TRBJ1-1; D is possibly TRBD1 (6 bases). Germline CDR1 MNHNS, CDR2 SASEGT. The CDR3 runs to 14 residues. The V and J ends lost 7 bases and 0 bases respectively, with 12 bases between them. CDR3: CASIPGHLNTEAFF. The CDR3 region has the DNA TGTGCCAGCATCCCGGGACACCTGAACACTGAAGCTTTCTTT.